The rows below give T cell receptor beta chains drawn from one sample of a study of metastatic and nonmetastatic thyroid tumors. TCRdb redid the clone calls on the PCR reads using MiXCR. Altogether about 30,000 clones are present, around a fifth being singletons, with the ten largest covering under 45%. Material: blood. These receptors were taken from a female donor with papillary thyroid cancer or a benign thyroid nodule (not recorded which). Some clones in this sample may be carry-over from other donors' samples. The CDR3 runs from the conserved cysteine through the conserved F or W. A D gene is named only where the DNA matches it firmly. Clone size appears in some rows only: once, few, many, or a class for an expanded clone.

TRBD1	TRBV4-1	many	TRBJ1-2	TGCGCCAGCAGCCAAGACCCGGGACAGGTTAACTATGGCTACACCTTC	CASSQDPGQVNYGYTF
TRBD1	TRBV7-6	many	TRBJ2-3	TGTGCCAGCAGCTTAGCTACAGGGGTCACAGATACGCAGTATTTT	CASSLATGVTDTQYF
.	TRBV7-2	many	TRBJ2-5	TGTGCCAGCAGCTTAACAGGGTGGGAGACCCAGTACTTC	CASSLTGWETQYF
.	TRBV12-3/TRBV12-4	many	TRBJ1-6	TGTGCCAGCAGTCCCTTCCCCCCGATCGGTTCACCCCTCCACTTT	CASSPFPPIGSPLHF
TRBD1	TRBV5-1	many	TRBJ2-2	TGCGCCAGCAGGGCCGGGACAGGGGGTTCCGGGGAGCTGTTTTTT	CASRAGTGGSGELFF
TRBD1	TRBV7-8	few	TRBJ2-7	TGTGCCAGCAGCCCGCGACAGGGCCCCTCCTACGAGCAGTACTTC	CASSPRQGPSYEQYF
.	TRBV6-2/TRBV6-3	.	TRBJ1-6	TGTGCCAGCACCCAGAAGGGAGAGAATTCACCCCTCCACTTT	CASTQKGENSPLHF
.	TRBV5-5	few	TRBJ2-7	TGTGCCAGCAGCTCGGACAGCCGATCCTCCTACGAGCAGTACTTC	CASSSDSRSSYEQYF
TRBD1	TRBV2	.	TRBJ2-1	TGTGCCAGCAGAGACAGGGCAGGGTACAATGATCAGTTCTTC	CASRDRAGYNDQFF
.	TRBV12-3/TRBV12-4	.	TRBJ1-2	TGTGCCAGCAGCCCCGGAACAGGGAACACCTTC	CASSPGTGNTF
TRBD1	TRBV11-2	.	TRBJ2-3	TGTGCCAGCAGCCCGACCGGGACAGCCGCAGATACGCAGTATTTT	CASSPTGTAADTQYF